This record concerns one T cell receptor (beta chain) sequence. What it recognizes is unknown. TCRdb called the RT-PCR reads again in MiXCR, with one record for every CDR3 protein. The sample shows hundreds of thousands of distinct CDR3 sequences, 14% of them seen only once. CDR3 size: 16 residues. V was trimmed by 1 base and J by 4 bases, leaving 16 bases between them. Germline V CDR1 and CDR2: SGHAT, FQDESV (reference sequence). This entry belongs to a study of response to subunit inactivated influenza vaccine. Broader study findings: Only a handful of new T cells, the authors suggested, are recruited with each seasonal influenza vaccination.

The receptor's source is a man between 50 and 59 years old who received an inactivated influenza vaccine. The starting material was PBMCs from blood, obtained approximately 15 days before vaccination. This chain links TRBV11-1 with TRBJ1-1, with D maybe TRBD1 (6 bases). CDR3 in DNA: TGTGCCAGCAGCTTAGACGTGGGCAGGGGATCCACTGAAGCTTTCTTT. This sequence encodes CASSLDVGRGSTEAFF. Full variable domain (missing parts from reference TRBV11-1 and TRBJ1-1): EAEVAQSPRYKITEKSQAVAFWCDPISGHATLYWYRQILGQGPELLVQFQDESVVDDSQLPKDRFSAERLKGVDSTLKIQPAELGDSAMYLCASSLDVGRGSTEAFFGQGTRLTVV.